Presented here are 19 T cell receptor beta chains from one specimen sequenced in a study of regulatory T cells in long-lasting Graves disease. The TCR beta library used iRepertoire HTBI primers with Arm-PCR amplification of CDR3. From the multiplex PCR reads, TCRdb called clonotypes with MiXCR, one entry per CDR3 protein. The table records some 320,000 distinct CDR3 sequences, 18% of them present only once. Regarding time point: newly diagnosed GD, antithyroid drugs for less than 3 months. RNA isolated from PBMCs was used to make the TCR library. The source was peripheral blood mononuclear cells (PBMCs), collected at new diagnosis, from a patient treated with antithyroid drugs. The receptors here all came from a female donor with Graves disease.

This clonotype was found a few times. The V gene is TRBV14, the J gene TRBJ2-7; 9 bases line up with TRBD1. V lost 2 bases and J lost 2; bases outside the gene matches: 4. The CDR3 covers 15 residues. CDR1 and CDR2 from the germline V gene are SGHDN and FVKESK. CDR3 residues: CASSQIGTGPYEQYF. The CDR3 coding sequence is TGTGCCAGCAGCCAAATTGGGACAGGGCCCTACGAGCAGTACTTC. The full variable domain, with the rest looked up from reference TRBV14 and TRBJ2-7, is EAGVTQFPSHSVIEKGQTVTLRCDPISGHDNLYWYRRVMGKEIKFLLHFVKESKQDESGMPNNRFLAERTGGTYSTLKVQPAELEDSGVYFCASSQIGTGPYEQYFGPGTRLTVT.

Concerning this clonotype itself: Possible read error: a much larger clone is one base away. The genes are TRBV13 and TRBJ2-3; TRBD1 matches at 7 bases. Germline V gives CDR1 PRHDT, CDR2 FYEKMQ (reference sequence). The length of the CDR3 is 13 residues. CDR3 sequence: CASSLDRADTQYF. CDR3 DNA: TGTGCCAGCAGTTTAGACAGGGCAGATACGCAGTATTTT.

This clonotype was recorded at least ten times. This sequence joins TRBV5-5 and TRBJ2-5; D not resolved. Trimming cost V 2 bases and J 1 base, with 6 bases left between them. The CDR3 has 13 amino acids. Germline-derived CDR1 and CDR2 are SGHKS and YYEKEE (reference sequence). The CDR3 DNA sequence: TGTGCCAGCAGCTTTACAGCCCAAGAGACCCAGTACTTC. Encoded protein: CASSFTAQETQYF.

In regard to this clonotype: A much more abundant neighbour one base away suggests this may be a read error. The chain recombines TRBV9 with TRBJ2-7; D is possibly TRBD2 (6 bases). CDR3 length: 14 residues. Trimming took 0 bases from V and 6 from J, leaving 13 bases between them. Germline V gives CDR1 SGDLS, CDR2 YYNGEE. The CDR3 DNA is TGTGCCAGCAGCGTAGTAGGAGGGGTCGCCGAGCAGTACTTC. It encodes CASSVVGGVAEQYF.

The chain is built from TRBV28 and TRBJ2-1; no firm D call. The germline V gene has CDR1 MDHEN and CDR2 SYDVKM. The CDR3 extends over 15 amino acids. The V gene lost 4 bases and the J gene lost 6 bases, with 16 bases spanning the gap. The DNA for the CDR3 is TGTGCCAGCAGTTCACCCTCCGACGTCTTCAATGAGCAGTTCTTC. Amino acids: CASSSPSDVFNEQFF.

Many counts were recorded for this clonotype. This sequence joins TRBV12-3 or TRBV12-4 and TRBJ2-3; D is perhaps TRBD2 (5 bases). The CDR3 consists of 14 residues. Trimming took 5 bases from V and 3 from J, leaving 12 bases between them. In DNA form, the CDR3 reads TGTGCCAGCAGTCTCCGGGAAGGTACAGATACGCAGTATTTT. It codes for CASSLREGTDTQYF.

The rearrangement uses TRBV7-9 and TRBJ2-1; TRBD2 matches 12 bases. Per the germline V gene, CDR1 is SEHNR and CDR2 is FQNEAQ (reference sequence). CDR3 length: 19 residues. Trimming cost V 4 bases and J 2 bases; bases outside gene matches: 12. The CDR3 is CASSSTRLAGAGTYNEQFF. Here the CDR3 DNA reads TGTGCCAGCAGCTCGACACGACTAGCGGGAGCCGGGACCTACAATGAGCAGTTCTTC.

This chain uses TRBV5-1 with TRBJ2-2, with 7 bases lining up with TRBD1. Germline V gene data show CDR1 as SGHRS and CDR2 as YFSETQ. The CDR3 is made up of 14 amino acids. J lost 4 bases, V lost 3 bases, and 3 bases had no gene match. CDR3 protein: CASSSEGATGELFF. The CDR3 coding sequence is TGCGCCAGCAGCTCAGAGGGGGCCACCGGGGAGCTGTTTTTT.

Ten or more counts support this clonotype. This chain uses TRBV20-1 with TRBJ2-1; D ambiguous. Trimming took off 0 bases at V and 8 bases at J, with 17 bases between the two ends. The CDR3 covers 15 residues. The germline gives CDR1 DFQATT, CDR2 SNEGSKA (reference sequence). Here the CDR3 DNA reads TGCAGTGCTAGAGATCCAGACTCAGCATACGATGAGCAGTTCTTC. The encoded protein is CSARDPDSAYDEQFF.

This clonotype was counted at least ten times. V is TRBV27 and J is TRBJ1-3, with 7 bases lining up with TRBD1. The CDR3 runs to 13 residues. From germline, CDR1 is MNHEY and CDR2 SMNVEV (reference sequence). Trimming took 5 bases from V and 5 from J; bases not matched to a gene: 3. CDR3 bases: TGTGCCAGCAGTCGGGACAGTCGAAACACCATATATTTT. Amino acid sequence: CASSRDSRNTIYF.

This clonotype was counted many times. The chain carries TRBV28 and TRBJ2-6; TRBD1 agrees at 7 bases. Germline lookup yields CDR1 MDHEN and CDR2 SYDVKM. The CDR3 is 16 residues long. V gave up 3 bases and J gave up 2 bases; unmatched junction bases: 4. The CDR3 protein is CASSFIGGAGANVLTF. DNA for the CDR3: TGTGCCAGCAGTTTCATAGGGGGCGCTGGGGCCAACGTCCTGACTTTC.

In this sample, this clonotype turned up many times. This chain connects TRBV6-2 or TRBV6-3 to TRBJ2-3; 12 nucleotides agree with TRBD2. CDR1 and CDR2 (germline): MNHEY, SVGEGT. V shed 5 bases and J 3 bases; nucleotides not matched to a gene: 6. The CDR3 consists of 16 residues. The DNA of the CDR3 is TGTGCCAGCAGTGAAGTGACTAGCGGGAGTACAGATACGCAGTATTTT. It yields the protein CASSEVTSGSTDTQYF.

The V call is TRBV27, the J call TRBJ2-1, with D perhaps TRBD2 (6 bases). CDR3 length: 14 residues. V lost 6 bases and J 5 bases, leaving 14 bases between the germline ends. Germline loops: CDR1 MNHEY, CDR2 SMNVEV (reference sequence). In nucleotides, the CDR3 is TGTGCCAGCAGCCCGTTCTCGGGGGACAATGAGCAGTTCTTC. As protein: CASSPFSGDNEQFF.

The V call is TRBV5-1, the J call TRBJ2-2, with 7 positions matching TRBD2. CDR3 size: 14 residues. The germline V gene has CDR1 SGHRS and CDR2 YFSETQ. Unmatched junction bases numbered 8, after V lost 5 bases and J lost 7 bases. CDR3 amino acids: CASSVGGPDGELFF. For the CDR3, the DNA is TGCGCCAGCAGTGTGGGAGGGCCCGACGGGGAGCTGTTTTTT.

This clonotype was detected only a few times. V gene TRBV5-1 combines with J gene TRBJ1-1; no firm D call. CDR3 length equals 14 residues. V dropped 2 bases and J dropped 8 bases, with 16 bases sitting between them. The germline CDR1 and CDR2 sequences are SGHRS and YFSETQ. CDR3 DNA sequence: TGCGCCAGCAGCTTTGGCCCCTCAAAAGAGGAAGCTTTCTTT. It specifies CASSFGPSKEEAFF.

The chain is built from TRBV11-2 and TRBJ2-1; TRBD1 matches 9 bases. Germline values: CDR1 SGHAT, CDR2 FQNNGV. The CDR3 runs to 16 residues. V lost 1 base to trimming and J lost 9 bases; unmatched junction nucleotides: 10. In DNA form, the CDR3 reads TGTGCCAGCAGCTTAGTATCCCGGGACAGGGCGGGTGAGCAGTTCTTC. Residues: CASSLVSRDRAGEQFF.

In this sample, this clonotype turned up many times. V and J are TRBV5-1 and TRBJ2-3; the D gene is possibly TRBD2 (6 bases). V was cut by 4 bases and J by 4 bases, with 22 bases left in between. The germline V gene encodes CDR1 SGHRS and CDR2 YFSETQ. The CDR3 is 17 amino acids. CDR3 nucleotide sequence: TGCGCCAGCAGCCCGACCCCAATCGGAGGGGCGTCAGATACGCAGTATTTT. Protein product: CASSPTPIGGASDTQYF.

The rearrangement uses TRBV5-6 and TRBJ1-1, with D maybe TRBD1 (6 bases). CDR3 length: 14 amino acids. Trimming took off 3 bases at V and 0 bases at J, with 9 bases between the two ends. In germline, CDR1 is SGHDT, CDR2 YYEEEE. The CDR3 DNA sequence: TGTGCCAGCAGCTGGGGACATTTGAACACTGAAGCTTTCTTT. Translated: CASSWGHLNTEAFF.

This chain uses TRBV28 with TRBJ2-3; 11 nucleotides match TRBD2. CDR1 and CDR2 (germline): MDHEN, SYDVKM. This CDR3 contains 15 residues. The V segment lost 7 bases and the J segment 4 bases; nucleotides outside the gene matches: 7. The DNA for the CDR3 is TGTGCCAGCAAACTAGCGGGAGTTTTGGCAGATACGCAGTATTTT. This translates into CASKLAGVLADTQYF.